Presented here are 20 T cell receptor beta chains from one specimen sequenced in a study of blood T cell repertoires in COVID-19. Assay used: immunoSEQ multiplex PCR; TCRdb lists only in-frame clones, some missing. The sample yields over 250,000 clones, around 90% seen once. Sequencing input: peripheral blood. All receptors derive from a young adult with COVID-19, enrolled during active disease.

In nucleotides, the CDR3 is TGTGCCAGCAGCCAAGAAGGCAGGACTAATGAAAAACTGTTTTTT. Translation: CASSQEGRTNEKLFF. This sequence joins TRBV3-1 (or the pseudogene TRBV3-2) and TRBJ1-4; D gene ambiguous. V was pared by 0 bases and J by 2 bases, with 7 bases between. The CDR3 covers 15 residues. Per germline, CDR1 LGHDT and CDR2 YNNKEL (reference sequence).

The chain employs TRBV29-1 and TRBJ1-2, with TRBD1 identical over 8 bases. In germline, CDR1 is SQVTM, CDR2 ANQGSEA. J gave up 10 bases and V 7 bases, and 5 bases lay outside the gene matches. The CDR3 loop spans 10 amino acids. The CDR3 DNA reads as TGCAGCGCCGGACAGGGAAACTACACCTTC. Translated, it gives CSAGQGNYTF.

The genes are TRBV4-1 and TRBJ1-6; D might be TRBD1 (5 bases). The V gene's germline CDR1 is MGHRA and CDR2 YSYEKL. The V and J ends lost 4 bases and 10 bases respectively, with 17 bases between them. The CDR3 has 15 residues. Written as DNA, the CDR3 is TGCGCCAGCAGCCTTGGGACCCGGGACTGGTCACCCCTCCACTTT. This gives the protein CASSLGTRDWSPLHF.

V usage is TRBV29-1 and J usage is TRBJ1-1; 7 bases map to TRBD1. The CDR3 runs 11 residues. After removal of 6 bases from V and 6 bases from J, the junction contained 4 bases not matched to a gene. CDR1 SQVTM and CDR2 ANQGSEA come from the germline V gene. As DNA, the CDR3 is TGCAGCGTCCCGAGGGGGCCTGAAGCTTTCTTT. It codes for CSVPRGPEAFF.

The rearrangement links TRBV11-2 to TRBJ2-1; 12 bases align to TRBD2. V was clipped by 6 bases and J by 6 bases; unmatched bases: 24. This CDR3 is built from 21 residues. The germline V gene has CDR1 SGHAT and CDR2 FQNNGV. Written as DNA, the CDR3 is TGTGCCAGCAGTTTAACCCCGGGACAGGGGCTAGCGGGAGGGCTAGGCAATGAGCAGTTCTTC. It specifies CASSLTPGQGLAGGLGNEQFF.

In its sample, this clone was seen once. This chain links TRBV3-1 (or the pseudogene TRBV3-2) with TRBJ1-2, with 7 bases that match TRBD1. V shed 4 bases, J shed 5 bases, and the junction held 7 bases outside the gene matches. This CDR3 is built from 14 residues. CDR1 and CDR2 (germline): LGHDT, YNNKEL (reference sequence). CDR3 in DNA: TGTGCCAGCAGCCTACGGGACAGCAAGTATGGCTACACCTTC. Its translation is CASSLRDSKYGYTF.

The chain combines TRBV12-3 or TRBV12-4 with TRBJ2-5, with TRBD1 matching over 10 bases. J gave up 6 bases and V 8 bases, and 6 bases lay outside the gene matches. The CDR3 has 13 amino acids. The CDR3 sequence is CASGGTGEKTQYF. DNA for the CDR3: TGTGCCAGCGGGGGGACAGGGGAGAAGACCCAGTACTTC.

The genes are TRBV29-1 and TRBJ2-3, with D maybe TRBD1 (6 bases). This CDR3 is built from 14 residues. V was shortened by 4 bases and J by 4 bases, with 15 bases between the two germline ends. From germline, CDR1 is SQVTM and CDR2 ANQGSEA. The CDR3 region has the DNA TGCAGCGTTGTCAGGGGAAGAGGTGCAGATACGCAGTATTTT. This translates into CSVVRGRGADTQYF.

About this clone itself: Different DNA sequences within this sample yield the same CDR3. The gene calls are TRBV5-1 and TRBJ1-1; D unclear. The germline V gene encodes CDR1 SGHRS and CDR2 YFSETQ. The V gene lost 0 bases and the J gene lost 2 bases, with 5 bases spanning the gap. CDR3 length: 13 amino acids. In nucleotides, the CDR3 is TGCGCCAGCAGCTTGGCCCTTAACACTGAAGCTTTCTTT. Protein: CASSLALNTEAFF. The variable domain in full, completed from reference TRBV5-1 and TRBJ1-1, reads KAGVTQTPRYLIKTRGQQVTLSCSPISGHRSVSWYQQTPGQGLQFLFEYFSETQRNKGNFPGRFSGRQFSNSRSEMNVSTLELGDSALYLCASSLALNTEAFFGQGTRLTVV.

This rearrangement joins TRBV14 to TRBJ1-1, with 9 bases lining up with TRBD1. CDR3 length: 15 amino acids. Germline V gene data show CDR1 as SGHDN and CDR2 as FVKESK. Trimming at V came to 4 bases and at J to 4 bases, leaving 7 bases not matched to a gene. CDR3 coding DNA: TGTGCCAGCAGCCGAGGGACAGGGAGGGTCACTGAAGCTTTCTTT. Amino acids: CASSRGTGRVTEAFF.

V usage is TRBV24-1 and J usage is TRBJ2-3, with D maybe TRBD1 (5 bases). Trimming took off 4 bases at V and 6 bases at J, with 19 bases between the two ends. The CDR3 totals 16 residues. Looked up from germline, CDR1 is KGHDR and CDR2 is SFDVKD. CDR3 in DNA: TGTGCCACCAGTGACCTGAAGACAGATGCGATGGATACGCAGTATTTT. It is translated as CATSDLKTDAMDTQYF.

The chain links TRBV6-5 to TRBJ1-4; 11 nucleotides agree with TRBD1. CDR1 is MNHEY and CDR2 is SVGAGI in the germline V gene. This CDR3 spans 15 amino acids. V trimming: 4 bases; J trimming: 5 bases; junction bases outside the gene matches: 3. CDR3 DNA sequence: TGTGCCAGCAGTTCCAGGGACAGGGGGAATGAAAAACTGTTTTTT. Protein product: CASSSRDRGNEKLFF.

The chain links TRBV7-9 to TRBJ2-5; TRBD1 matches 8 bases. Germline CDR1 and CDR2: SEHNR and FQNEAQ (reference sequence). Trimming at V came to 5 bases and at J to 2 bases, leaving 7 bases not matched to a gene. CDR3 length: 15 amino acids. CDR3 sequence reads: CASSPPGTGQETQYF. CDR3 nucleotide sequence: TGTGCCAGCAGCCCTCCAGGGACAGGTCAAGAGACCCAGTACTTC.

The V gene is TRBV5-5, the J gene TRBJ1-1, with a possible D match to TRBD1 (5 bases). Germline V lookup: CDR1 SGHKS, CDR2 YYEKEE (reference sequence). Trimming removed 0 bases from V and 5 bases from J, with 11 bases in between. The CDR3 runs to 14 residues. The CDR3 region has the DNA TGTGCCAGCAGCTTGGAGGGGTTCGGGACTGAAGCTTTCTTT. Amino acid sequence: CASSLEGFGTEAFF.

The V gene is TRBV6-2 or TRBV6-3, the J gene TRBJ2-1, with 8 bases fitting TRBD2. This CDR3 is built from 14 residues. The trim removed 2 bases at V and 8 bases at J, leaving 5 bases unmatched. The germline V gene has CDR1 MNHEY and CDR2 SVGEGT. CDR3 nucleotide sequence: TGTGCCAGCAGTTACGGACTAGCCTTGGATGAGCAGTTCTTC. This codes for CASSYGLALDEQFF.

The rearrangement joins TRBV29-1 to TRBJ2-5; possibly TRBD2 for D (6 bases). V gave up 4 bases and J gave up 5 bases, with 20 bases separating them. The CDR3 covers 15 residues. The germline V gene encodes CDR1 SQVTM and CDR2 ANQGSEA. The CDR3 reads CSVVSEGLSRETQYF. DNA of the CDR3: TGCAGCGTTGTTTCTGAGGGACTCTCCCGGGAGACCCAGTACTTC.

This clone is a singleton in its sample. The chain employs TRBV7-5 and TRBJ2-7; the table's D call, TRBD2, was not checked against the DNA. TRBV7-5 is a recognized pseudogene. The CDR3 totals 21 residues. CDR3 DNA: TGTGCCAGAAGCTTAAAGCTCCCGCTCTCTCAAGTGTGGGAGATTTATTACGAGCAGTACTTC. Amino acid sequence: CARSLKLPLSQVWEIYYEQYF.

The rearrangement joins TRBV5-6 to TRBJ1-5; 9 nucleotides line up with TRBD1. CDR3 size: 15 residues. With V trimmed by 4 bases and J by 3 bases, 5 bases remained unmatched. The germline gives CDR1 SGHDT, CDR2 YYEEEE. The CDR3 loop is CASSDRDRDNQPQHF. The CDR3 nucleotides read TGTGCCAGCAGCGACCGGGACAGGGACAATCAGCCCCAGCATTTT.

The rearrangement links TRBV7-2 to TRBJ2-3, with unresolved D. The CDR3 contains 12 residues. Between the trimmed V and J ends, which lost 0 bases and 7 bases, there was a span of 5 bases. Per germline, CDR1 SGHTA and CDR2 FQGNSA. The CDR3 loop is CASSLALHTQYF. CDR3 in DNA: TGTGCCAGCAGCTTAGCCCTTCATACGCAGTATTTT.

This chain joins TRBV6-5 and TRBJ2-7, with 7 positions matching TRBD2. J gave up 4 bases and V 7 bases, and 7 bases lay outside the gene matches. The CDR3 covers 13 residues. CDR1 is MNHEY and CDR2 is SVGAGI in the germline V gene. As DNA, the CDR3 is TGTGCCAGCATGCCGAGACTAGCTTACGAGCAGTACTTC. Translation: CASMPRLAYEQYF.